The 14 T cell receptor beta chains below were found in one sample sequenced in a study of spatial heterogeneity in lung cancer (dated by TCRdb to the late 2010s). For these receptors, no antigen is known. Library method: 5' RACE. The sequencing machine was a NextSeq 500. The public reads were quality trimmed at Q25 with fastp and then assembled into clones with MiXCR by TCRdb, keeping productive beta chains. Every CDR3 protein is listed once, alongside the most common genes and DNA of its rows. The table for this sample lists around 11,000 distinct CDR3 sequences; approximately 7.2% of them were counted only once. The top ten clones comprise under 25% of the sample. The sample's time point label, in plain terms: sample taken at primary tumor resection. Overall study results and their limits: The tumor nonsynonymous mutation count correlated with the number of expanded alpha and beta TCRs within the tumor.

This sample comprised lung tumor tissue, obtained at surgery. The receptors derive from a female donor with early-stage non-small cell lung cancer.

This clonotype was detected only a few times. J is TRBJ1-2 and V is TRBV6-2 or TRBV6-3, with TRBD1 identical over 8 bases. Trimming at V came to 2 bases and at J to 8 bases, leaving 13 bases not matched to a gene. CDR3 size: 16 residues. Germline V gene sequence: CDR1 MNHEY, CDR2 SVGEGT. The CDR3 region has the DNA TGTGCCAGCAGTTACGACCCGGACAGGGACGTCTACGGCTACACCTTC. It encodes CASSYDPDRDVYGYTF.

This clonotype came up many times. J is TRBJ2-7 and V is TRBV7-3, with 13 positions matching TRBD2. The CDR3 runs to 13 residues. From germline, CDR1 is SGHTA and CDR2 FQGTGA. V was pared by 8 bases and J by 5 bases, with 3 bases of the junction left unmatched. This chain's CDR3 is CASATSGGNEQYF. The CDR3 bases are TGTGCCAGCGCGACTAGCGGGGGGAACGAGCAGTACTTC.

There are many counts of this clonotype. The CDR3 sequence: CASMGTGGTYGYTF. In DNA form, the CDR3 reads TGTGCCAGCATGGGGACAGGGGGCACCTATGGCTACACCTTC. The chain recombines TRBV25-1 with TRBJ1-2, with 12 nucleotides matching TRBD1. The germline gives CDR1 MGHDK, CDR2 SYGVNS. V lost 7 bases to trimming and J lost 4 bases; unmatched junction nucleotides: 4. This CDR3 spans 14 amino acids.

The V call is TRBV3-1, the J call TRBJ2-5; TRBD2 agrees at 8 bases. The CDR3 loop spans 15 amino acids. V was clipped by 2 bases and J by 5 bases; unmatched bases: 7. The germline gives CDR1 LGHDT, CDR2 YNNKEL (reference sequence). CDR3 sequence (DNA): TGTGCCAGCAGCCAAACCGGGACTAGGAAGGAGACCCAGTACTTC. This gives the protein CASSQTGTRKETQYF.

Relative to its sample, this clonotype is medium-sized. The gene calls are TRBV9 and TRBJ2-2, with D unclear. The V and J ends lost 4 bases and 0 bases respectively, with 10 bases between them. The length of the CDR3 is 15 residues. Germline V gene lookup returns CDR1 SGDLS and CDR2 YYNGEE. The CDR3 is CASSPVGTNTGELFF. DNA of the CDR3: TGTGCCAGCAGCCCCGTGGGGACGAACACCGGGGAGCTGTTTTTT.

This clonotype was counted at least ten times. The rearrangement joins TRBV6-1 to TRBJ1-5; D is uncertain. In germline, CDR1 is MNHNS, CDR2 SASEGT. V lost 8 bases and J 0 bases, leaving 17 bases between the germline ends. This CDR3 has 16 amino acids. The CDR3 DNA reads TGTGCCAGCTATTATCAGGAAACTTATAGCAATCAGCCCCAGCATTTT. Translating gives CASYYQETYSNQPQHF.

Relative to its sample, this clonotype is medium-sized. The V call is TRBV2, the J call TRBJ1-5, with 7 bases fitting TRBD1. This CDR3 contains 16 residues. Germline V lookup: CDR1 SNHLY, CDR2 FYNNEI. The J segment lost 0 bases and the V segment lost 4 bases, leaving 6 bases of the junction unmatched. CDR3: CASSADRARSNQPQHF. The DNA of the CDR3 is TGTGCCAGCAGTGCCGACAGGGCACGTAGCAATCAGCCCCAGCATTTT. Full variable domain (outside the CDR3, taken from reference TRBV2 and TRBJ1-5): EPEVTQTPSHQVTQMGQEVILRCVPISNHLYFYWYRQILGQKVEFLVSFYNNEISEKSEIFDDQFSVERPDGSNFTLKIRSTKLEDSAMYFCASSADRARSNQPQHFGDGTRLSIL.

The table lists this clonotype with many counts. The chain carries TRBV28 and TRBJ1-1, with D perhaps matching TRBD1 (5 bases). In germline, CDR1 is MDHEN, CDR2 SYDVKM. V lost 4 bases, J lost 5 bases, and 11 bases lay in between. The CDR3 totals 13 residues. The CDR3 reads CASSWGARTEAFF. The CDR3 region has the DNA TGTGCCAGCAGTTGGGGCGCGAGAACTGAAGCTTTCTTT.

This clonotype was picked up many times. The chain has TRBV5-1 and TRBJ2-7, with TRBD2 matching over 8 bases. V was pared by 3 bases and J by 7 bases, with 9 bases of the junction left unmatched. Germline V gene lookup returns CDR1 SGHRS and CDR2 YFSETQ. The CDR3 spans 14 residues. The CDR3 DNA reads TGCGCCAGCAGCTCCAGCGGGGGTACGGGAGAGCAGTACTTC. Its translation is CASSSSGGTGEQYF.

This clonotype was counted many times. The V and J genes are TRBV2 and TRBJ1-2; tentatively, D is TRBD1 (6 bases). The CDR3 extends over 14 amino acids. From germline, CDR1 is SNHLY and CDR2 FYNNEI. Trimming cost V 5 bases and J 0 bases, with 10 bases left between them. The CDR3 protein is CASSLQGANYGYTF. CDR3 coding DNA: TGTGCCAGCAGTCTACAGGGAGCTAACTATGGCTACACCTTC.

DNA for the CDR3: TGTGCCAGCAGCTTATTGGGCAGGGGATACACAGATACGCAGTATTTT. This translates into CASSLLGRGYTDTQYF. The chain links TRBV7-9 to TRBJ2-3; D perhaps matches TRBD1 (6 bases). V was pared by 2 bases and J by 2 bases, with 14 bases between. Looked up from germline, CDR1 is SEHNR and CDR2 is FQNEAQ (reference sequence). This CDR3 is 16 amino acids long. The complete variable domain, with remaining parts taken from reference TRBV7-9 and TRBJ2-3, reads DTGVSQNPRHKITKRGQNVTFRCDPISEHNRLYWYRQTLGQGPEFLTYFQNEAQLEKSRLLSDRFSAERPKGSFSTLEIQRTEQGDSAMYLCASSLLGRGYTDTQYFGPGTRLTVL.

This clonotype was found many times. This chain connects TRBV4-2 to TRBJ2-1, with a possible D match to TRBD2 (6 bases). V dropped 1 base and J dropped 6 bases, with 13 bases sitting between them. The CDR3 length is 15 residues. Germline assignment: CDR1 LGHNA and CDR2 YNFKEQ. CDR3 bases: TGTGCCAGCAGCCAAGGGACGGAGGGATCCAATGAGCAGTTCTTC. Translating it yields CASSQGTEGSNEQFF.

In its sample, this clonotype was seen a few times. V and J are TRBV5-5 and TRBJ2-3; D perhaps matches TRBD2 (6 bases). CDR1 is SGHKS and CDR2 is YYEKEE in the germline V gene (reference sequence). V was trimmed by 5 bases and J by 5 bases, leaving 18 bases between them. This CDR3 is 15 amino acids long. CDR3: CASSGDFSSLDTQYF. DNA of the CDR3: TGTGCCAGCAGTGGGGACTTTTCCTCCTTAGATACGCAGTATTTT.

V is TRBV6-5 and J is TRBJ2-2; 13 positions match TRBD2. The J segment lost 5 bases and the V segment lost 2 bases, leaving 8 bases of the junction unmatched. The CDR3 length is 18 residues. Germline V gene sequence: CDR1 MNHEY, CDR2 SVGAGI. CDR3 in DNA: TGTGCCAGCAGTTACCCGCTGGGACTAGCGGGACGGACCGGGGAGCTGTTTTTT. It specifies CASSYPLGLAGRTGELFF.